The 2 T cell receptor beta chains reported below all come from one sample, sequenced in a study of technical replicates of blood from four donors. TCRdb's copy holds only in-frame clones and misses some; the assay was immunoSEQ multiplex PCR. The profile shows under 100,000 clones, approximately 97% of them singletons. The sample was T cells isolated from PBMCs. These receptors all stem from a human donor in good health.

The chain employs TRBV25-1 and TRBJ2-2; unclear D gene. This CDR3 is built from 13 residues. Germline CDR1 reads MGHDK; CDR2 reads SYGVNS. V was shortened by 4 bases and J by 7 bases, with 10 bases between the two germline ends. The CDR3 sequence: CASSVQIYGELFF. CDR3 nucleotide sequence: TGTGCCAGCAGTGTACAGATTTACGGGGAGCTGTTTTTT.

The chain joins TRBV7-3 to TRBJ2-3, with TRBD2 as a possible D gene (6 bases). V lost 8 bases and J 0 bases, leaving 6 bases between the germline ends. The germline CDR1 and CDR2 sequences are SGHTA and FQGTGA. The CDR3 has 12 amino acids. This chain's CDR3 is CASAGSTDTQYF. As DNA, the CDR3 is TGTGCCAGCGCGGGAAGCACAGATACGCAGTATTTT.